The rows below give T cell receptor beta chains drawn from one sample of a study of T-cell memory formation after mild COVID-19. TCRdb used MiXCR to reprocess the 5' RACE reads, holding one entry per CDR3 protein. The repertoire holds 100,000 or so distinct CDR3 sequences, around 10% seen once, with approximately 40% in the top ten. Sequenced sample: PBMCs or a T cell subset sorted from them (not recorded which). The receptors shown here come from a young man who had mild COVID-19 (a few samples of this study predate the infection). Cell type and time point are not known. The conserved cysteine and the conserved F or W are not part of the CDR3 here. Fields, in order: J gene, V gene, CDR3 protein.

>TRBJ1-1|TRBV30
ACPGTVNTEAF
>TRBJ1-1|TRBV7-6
ASGYFGNTEAF
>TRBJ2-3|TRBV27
ASSLSLVFTDTQY
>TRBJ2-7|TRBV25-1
ASSAAGGTYEQY
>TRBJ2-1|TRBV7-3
ASSSAPLRGVNNEQF
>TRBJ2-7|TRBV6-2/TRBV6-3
ASSYSTGGYEQY
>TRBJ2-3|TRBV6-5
ASSHTPTTGRLDTQY
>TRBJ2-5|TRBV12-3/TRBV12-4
ASSSPGGGETQY
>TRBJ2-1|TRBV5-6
ASSPGLLEQF
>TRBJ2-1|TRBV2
ASLGTSGGQSSYNEQF
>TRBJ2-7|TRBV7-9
ASSPGPLEQY
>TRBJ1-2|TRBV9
ASSVGQGGRGYT
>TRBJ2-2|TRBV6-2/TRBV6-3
ASSEDRPNTGELF
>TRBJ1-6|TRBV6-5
ASSWGQGLSNSPLH
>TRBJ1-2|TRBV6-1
ASSLAFGQEISYGYT
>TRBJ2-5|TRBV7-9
ASSSLLTGETQY
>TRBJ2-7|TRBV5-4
ASHEQGAPYEQY
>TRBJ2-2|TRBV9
ASSDGGLSNTGELF
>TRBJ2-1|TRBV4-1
ASSQDSSYNEQF
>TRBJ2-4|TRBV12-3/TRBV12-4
ASSITSGGYKNIQY
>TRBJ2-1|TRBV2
ASSTRTSRYNEQF
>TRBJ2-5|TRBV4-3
ASSPGTGGETQY
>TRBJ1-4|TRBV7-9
ASSSRGEKLF
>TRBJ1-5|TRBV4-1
ASSQDMGSNQPQH
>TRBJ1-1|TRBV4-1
ASSAKGQGLNTEAF
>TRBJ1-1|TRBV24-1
ATSKGNTEAF
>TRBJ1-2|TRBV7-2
ASSPSVTGQNYGYT
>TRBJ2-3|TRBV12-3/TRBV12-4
ASSFGLAGVHTQY
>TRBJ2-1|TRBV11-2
ASSLPGNNEQF
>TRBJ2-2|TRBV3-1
ASSQVGTGELF
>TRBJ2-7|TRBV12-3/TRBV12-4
ASSPGILGEQY
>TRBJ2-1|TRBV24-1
ATSMRGDPYNEQF
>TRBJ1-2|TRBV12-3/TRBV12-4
ASSQAIHSPSFRSNYGYT
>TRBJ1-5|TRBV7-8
ASSLAKSGSNQPQH
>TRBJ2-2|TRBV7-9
ASSPNTGFGELF
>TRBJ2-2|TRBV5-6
ASSSGLGGNTGELF
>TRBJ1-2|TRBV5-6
ASSRPGQENYGYT
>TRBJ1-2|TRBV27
ASTTIGGRDYGYT
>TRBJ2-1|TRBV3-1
ASSPDPLAGDNNEQF
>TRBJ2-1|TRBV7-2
ASSQLAGAYNEQF
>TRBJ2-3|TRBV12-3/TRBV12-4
ASSERQGAADTQY
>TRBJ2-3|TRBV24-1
APHRATTDTQY
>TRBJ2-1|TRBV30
AWSAGTSGGEF
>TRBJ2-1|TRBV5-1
ASSLALDEQF